This T cell receptor beta chain was identified during a study of blood T cell repertoires in COVID-19. Study-wide background: Among Cohort 3 donors, those recovered had two negative PCRs, clearance, or symptom resolution.

As processed by the authors: Cell counts per sample came from amplifying reference gene primers. Produced via immunoSEQ multiplex PCR; TCRdb's table is partial and in-frame only. The DNA gave D and trimming, while V, J and clone size come from that table. The profile shows approximately 210,000 clones, roughly 87% of them singletons. This CDR3 contains 19 residues. The germline V gene encodes CDR1 SGHAT and CDR2 FQNNGV. Trimming took off 1 base at V and 0 bases at J, with 22 bases between the two ends. Membership in each cohort depended on participant-reported clinical history. The sequencing input was PBMCs or T cells enriched from blood (not recorded which). The sequence was obtained from a young man in a cohort exposed to, infected with or recovered from COVID-19 (not recorded which). V usage is TRBV11-2 and J usage is TRBJ2-7; D is perhaps TRBD2 (7 bases). The CDR3 here is CASSLGRGFGGRSSYEQYF. CDR3 DNA sequence: TGTGCCAGCAGCTTAGGGCGGGGATTCGGGGGGCGAAGCTCCTACGAGCAGTACTTC. The entire variable domain, with the rest obtained from reference TRBV11-2 and TRBJ2-7, is as follows: EAGVAQSPRYKIIEKRQSVAFWCNPISGHATLYWYQQILGQGPKLLIQFQNNGVVDDSQLPKDRFSAERLKGVDSTLKIQPAKLEDSAVYLCASSLGRGFGGRSSYEQYFGPGTRLTVT.